The TCR beta chain described here comes from a study of OX40 agonist ivuxolimab in advanced cancers. The table came from immunoSEQ multiplex PCR; TCRdb's copy has only in-frame clones and leaves some out. This sample has about 33,000 clones, with approximately 89% found just once. General observations from the study: The expanded peripheral T cells' antigen specificity was not determined. The average count of expanded clones was higher among CD8+ T cells than among CD4+. Compared with others, partial responders at 0.1-3.0 mg/kg displayed clonal expansion among the lowest.

Concerning this clone: What it binds is unknown.

V gave up 5 bases and J gave up 0 bases; unmatched junction bases: 5. Germline values: CDR1 SGHKS, CDR2 YYEKEE (reference sequence). The CDR3 loop spans 15 amino acids. The gene calls are TRBV5-5 and TRBJ2-7; the match to TRBD1 covers 10 bases. The starting material was CD4+ or CD8+ T cells sorted from blood, obtained in a trial of the OX40 agonist ivuxolimab. This clonotype originated in an adult with an advanced solid tumor such as melanoma, head and neck, liver or kidney cancer. The CDR3 bases are TGTGCCAGCAGTCCTGGACAGGGGGTCTCCTACGAGCAGTACTTC. Translation gives CASSPGQGVSYEQYF.